A selection of T cell receptor beta chains follows, all from one sample in a study of T cells in Graves' hyperthyroidism and ophthalmopathy. TCRdb re-analysed the multiplex PCR reads in MiXCR, keeping a single row per CDR3 protein. Among 600,000 to 900,000 distinct CDR3 sequences listed, 16% were seen once. The material sequenced was blood. These receptors were taken from a man younger than 35 with Graves' hyperthyroidism. The CDR3 runs from the conserved cysteine through the conserved F or W. Fields, in order: D gene, J gene, clone size, V gene, CDR3 DNA, CDR3 protein. A D gene is named only where the DNA matches it firmly. The listing skips clone size in some rows; elsewhere it reads once, few, many or a size class.

.,TRBJ1-4,.,TRBV6-1,TGTGCCAGCAGACTGTCCGGGGGTGAAAAACTGTTTTTT,CASRLSGGEKLFF
.,TRBJ2-7,few,TRBV9,TGTGCCAGCAGCCCGAGACCTAGGACCGGGTCCTACGAGCAGTACTTC,CASSPRPRTGSYEQYF
TRBD2,TRBJ2-7,.,TRBV27,TGTGCCAGCAGTGACGGGAGGGCCACCTACGAGCAGTACTTC,CASSDGRATYEQYF
TRBD2,TRBJ2-6,.,TRBV11-2,TGTGCCAGCAGCTTAGGACTAGCGCTAAGCTCTGGGGCCAACGTCCTGACTTTC,CASSLGLALSSGANVLTF
.,TRBJ2-3,few,TRBV20-1,TGCAGTGCTCGGGTCCGGGGAGATACGCAGTATTTT,CSARVRGDTQYF
.,TRBJ1-1,.,TRBV5-4,TGTGCCAGCAGCTTCTACAGTGGGGGGAACACTGAAGCTTTCTTT,CASSFYSGGNTEAFF
TRBD2,TRBJ2-3,many,TRBV28,TGTGCCACCCAGGGAGCGGGAGTTCAAGATACGCAGTATTTT,CATQGAGVQDTQYF
.,TRBJ2-3,few,TRBV3-1,TGTGCCAGCAGCCAAGAGGACGGAACTAGCACAGATACGCAGTATTTT,CASSQEDGTSTDTQYF
.,TRBJ2-2,.,TRBV7-2,TGTGCCAGCAGCCCCGGGACTTTGAACACCGGGGAGCTGTTTTTT,CASSPGTLNTGELFF
TRBD1,TRBJ1-2,many,TRBV30,TGTGCCTGGAGCCAGGACAGGGCTTATGGCTACACCTTC,CAWSQDRAYGYTF
.,TRBJ1-1,many,TRBV27,TGTGCCAGCAGTTTATTGCAGGGAGTGACTGAAGCTTTCTTT,CASSLLQGVTEAFF
.,TRBJ2-5,many,TRBV7-9,TGTGCCAGCACCTCGACCTTGGGGGGGCTAGAGACCCAGTACTTC,CASTSTLGGLETQYF
.,TRBJ1-4,.,TRBV11-2,TGTGCCAGCAGCTTAAGGGCGGGCTTAGTTAATGAAAAACTGTTTTTT,CASSLRAGLVNEKLFF
.,TRBJ2-1,many,TRBV12-3/TRBV12-4,TGTGCCAGCAGTCAGACCCAAAGCGGTGAGCAGTTCTTC,CASSQTQSGEQFF
.,TRBJ2-2,few,TRBV27,TGTGCCAGCAGTTTCGGTGAGAACAGAAACACCGGGGAGCTGTTTTTT,CASSFGENRNTGELFF
TRBD1,TRBJ2-3,.,TRBV19,TGTGCCAGTAGTGTGGGACAGGCCACAGATACGCAGTATTTT,CASSVGQATDTQYF
TRBD2,TRBJ2-6,.,TRBV9,TGTGCCAGCAGCGTTAGAGCGGGGGGCTCTGGGGCCAACGTCCTGACTTTC,CASSVRAGGSGANVLTF
.,TRBJ2-1,few,TRBV20-1,TGCAGTGCTCCCCGCTGGGTCCTCAGCGCGGGAAACTACAATGAGCAGTTCTTC,CSAPRWVLSAGNYNEQFF
TRBD2,TRBJ2-3,few,TRBV20-1,TGCAGTGCTGGGAGACTAGCGGGAAGATCGGATACGCAGTATTTT,CSAGRLAGRSDTQYF
TRBD1,TRBJ2-3,many,TRBV7-4,TGTGCCAGCAGCCATAGACAGGGGACTGGGTCTAGCACAGATACGCAGTATTTT,CASSHRQGTGSSTDTQYF
TRBD1,TRBJ1-2,.,TRBV25-1,TGTGCCAGCACCGAGGGGGACAGGGATTATGGCTACACCTTC,CASTEGDRDYGYTF
.,TRBJ2-2,.,TRBV2,TGTGCCAGCAAAGAGGATCTCACGACCGGGGAGCTGTTTTTT,CASKEDLTTGELFF
TRBD2,TRBJ2-3,.,TRBV29-1,TGCAGCGTTGAAGGGGGGTCTAGCGGGTTGTCAGATACGCAGTATTTT,CSVEGGSSGLSDTQYF
.,TRBJ2-1,many,TRBV11-2,TGTGCCAGCAGCTTCAGTGAGGGGGACTACAATGAGCAGTTCTTC,CASSFSEGDYNEQFF
.,TRBJ1-5,.,TRBV10-3,TGTGCCATCAGCCGGGACGGGAATTATCAGCCCCAGCATTTT,CAISRDGNYQPQHF
.,TRBJ2-1,.,TRBV6-2/TRBV6-3,TGTGCCAGCACCTCGATAGCGAACTACAATGAGCAGTTCTTC,CASTSIANYNEQFF
.,TRBJ2-2,.,TRBV6-1,TGTGCCAGCAAAAGACGAGGGACCGGGGAGCTGTTTTTT,CASKRRGTGELFF
.,TRBJ2-4,.,TRBV20-1,TGCAGTGCTAGAGCCCCCTATAACTCCGGAGCCAAAAACATTCAGTACTTC,CSARAPYNSGAKNIQYF
TRBD1,TRBJ2-1,many,TRBV2,TGTGCCAGCAGAGGTGACAGGGGCCACAATGAGCAGTTCTTC,CASRGDRGHNEQFF
.,TRBJ2-7,many,TRBV2,TGTGCCAGCAGTGACGGCAGGGTCCCCTACGAGCAGTACTTC,CASSDGRVPYEQYF
.,TRBJ2-7,.,TRBV12-5,TGTGCTAGTGACTCAGAGAGCTCCTACGAGCAGTACTTC,CASDSESSYEQYF
.,TRBJ2-2,.,TRBV6-1,TGTGCCAGCAGGATAGGACAGTACACCGGGGAGCTGTTTTTT,CASRIGQYTGELFF
.,TRBJ2-1,.,TRBV3-1,TGTGCCAGCAGCCAAGATTGGGCAGGGGGGAATGAGCAGTTCTTC,CASSQDWAGGNEQFF
TRBD1,TRBJ2-5,many,TRBV28,TGTGCCAGCAGTTTATCGATGGGCAGGGGGCTAACGGAGACCCAGTACTTC,CASSLSMGRGLTETQYF
.,TRBJ2-7,once,TRBV28,TGTGCCAGCACCCCCCCGAGAGTGGCGGTCGACGAGCAGTACTTC,CASTPPRVAVDEQYF
TRBD2,TRBJ2-3,once,TRBV7-3,TGTGCCAGCAGCCCGGGACTAGCGGGAGGGGATCCTCTGGATACGCAGTATTTT,CASSPGLAGGDPLDTQYF
TRBD1,TRBJ1-2,.,TRBV28,TGTGCCTCCACAGGGGCAGGGGGCGTGAGTGGCTACACCTTC,CASTGAGGVSGYTF
TRBD2,TRBJ2-1,few,TRBV7-3,TGTGCCAGCAGCATCACTTCCGGGGGGGGGGAGCAGTTCTTC,CASSITSGGGEQFF
TRBD1,TRBJ2-5,.,TRBV6-1,TGTGCCAGCAGTGAAAAGGGTGTTGGACAGGGGGTCCGGGACTACCGTCAAGAGACCCAGTACTTC,CASSEKGVGQGVRDYRQETQYF
TRBD2,TRBJ2-7,few,TRBV4-3,TGCGCCAGCAGCCAAGTTCTAGCGGGGAGGCTGGGCTACGAGCAGTACTTC,CASSQVLAGRLGYEQYF
TRBD2,TRBJ2-7,few,TRBV20-1,TGCAGTGCGCGCCGGGTAGCGGGCTCCTACGAGCAGTACTTC,CSARRVAGSYEQYF
TRBD2,TRBJ2-1,many,TRBV2,TGTGCCAGCAGTGATCGTAGCGGGGGGTACAATGAGCAGTTCTTC,CASSDRSGGYNEQFF
.,TRBJ2-2,few,TRBV9,TGTGCCAGCGGAGGGGACCCGAACACCGGGGAGCTGTTTTTT,CASGGDPNTGELFF
.,TRBJ1-1,few,TRBV19,TGTGCCAGTAGTATCGGGGGCCCTGAGATGAACACTGAAGCTTTCTTT,CASSIGGPEMNTEAFF
TRBD1,TRBJ2-5,many,TRBV7-2,TGTGCCAGCAGCCGTCTCCCCGGGACAGGGGGCCAAGAGACCCAGTACTTC,CASSRLPGTGGQETQYF
.,TRBJ2-2,.,TRBV20-1,TGCAGTGCTAGAGACCATCGGGGGACATTGAACACCGGGGAGCTGTTTTTT,CSARDHRGTLNTGELFF
.,TRBJ2-7,few,TRBV7-2,TGTGCCAGCAGCTTAAGCCGCGGCGATACCTACGAGCAGTACTTC,CASSLSRGDTYEQYF
.,TRBJ2-7,many,TRBV28,TGTGCCAGCAGTTTTTTAGACAGTGACTCCTACGAGCAGTACTTC,CASSFLDSDSYEQYF
TRBD1,TRBJ2-5,few,TRBV24-1,TGTGCCACCAGTGATCCTACCGGACAGGGGCTCCAAGAGACCCAGTACTTC,CATSDPTGQGLQETQYF
.,TRBJ2-3,many,TRBV11-2,TGTGCCAGCAGCTTCAGTCAGGGTATGACAGATACGCAGTATTTT,CASSFSQGMTDTQYF
.,TRBJ1-3,few,TRBV12-3/TRBV12-4,TGTGCCAGCAGTTTTCTCCCACCCCCTGACGGAAACACCATATATTTT,CASSFLPPPDGNTIYF